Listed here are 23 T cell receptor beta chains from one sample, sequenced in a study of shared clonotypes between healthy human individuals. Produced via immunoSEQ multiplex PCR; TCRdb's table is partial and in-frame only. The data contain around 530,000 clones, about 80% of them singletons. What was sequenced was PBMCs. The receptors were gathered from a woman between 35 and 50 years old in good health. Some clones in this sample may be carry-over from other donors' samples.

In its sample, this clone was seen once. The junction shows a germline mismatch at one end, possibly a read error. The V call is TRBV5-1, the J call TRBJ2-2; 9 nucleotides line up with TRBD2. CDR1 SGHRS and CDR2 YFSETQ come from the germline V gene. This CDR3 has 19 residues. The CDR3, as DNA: TGCGCCAGCAGCTTGGCCGGTAGCGGGAGTGGCTCGAGCACCGGAGAGCTGTTTTTT. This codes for CASSLAGSGSGSSTGELFF.

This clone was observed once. The chain's CDR3 is CASSEHHGGYEQYF. DNA for the CDR3: TGTGCCAGCAGCGAACACCACGGCGGGTACGAGCAGTACTTC. The chain couples TRBV7-6 to TRBJ2-7; possibly TRBD2 for D (5 bases). Trimming stripped 5 bases from V and 4 bases from J, with 15 bases between. The CDR3 covers 14 residues. The germline CDR1 and CDR2 sequences are SGHVS and FNYEAQ.

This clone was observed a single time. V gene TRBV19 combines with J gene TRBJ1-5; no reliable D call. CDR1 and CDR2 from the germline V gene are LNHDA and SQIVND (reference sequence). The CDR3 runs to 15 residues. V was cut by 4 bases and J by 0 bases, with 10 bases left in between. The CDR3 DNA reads TGTGCCAGTAGTACAGGAGCCCTTAGCAATCAGCCCCAGCATTTT. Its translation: CASSTGALSNQPQHF.

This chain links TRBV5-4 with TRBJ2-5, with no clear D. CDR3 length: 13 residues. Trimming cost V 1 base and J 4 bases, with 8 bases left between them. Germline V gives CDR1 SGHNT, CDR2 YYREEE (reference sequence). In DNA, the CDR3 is TGTGCCAGCAGCTTGCGGTGGGGAGAGACCCAGTACTTC. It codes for CASSLRWGETQYF.

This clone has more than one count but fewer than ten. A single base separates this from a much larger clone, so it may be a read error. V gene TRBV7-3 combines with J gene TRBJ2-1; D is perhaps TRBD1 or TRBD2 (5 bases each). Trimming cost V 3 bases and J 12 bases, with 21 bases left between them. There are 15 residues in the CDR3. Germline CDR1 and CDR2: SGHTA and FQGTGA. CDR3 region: CASSLTGTQGSGQFF. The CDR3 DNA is TGTGCCAGCAGCTTGACCGGGACGCAGGGAAGTGGGCAGTTCTTC.

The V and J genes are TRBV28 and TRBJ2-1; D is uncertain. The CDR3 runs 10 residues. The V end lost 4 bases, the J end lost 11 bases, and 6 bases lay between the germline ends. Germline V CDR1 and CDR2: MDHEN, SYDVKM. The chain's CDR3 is CASSSMQQFF. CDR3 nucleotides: TGTGCCAGCAGTTCTATGCAGCAGTTCTTC.

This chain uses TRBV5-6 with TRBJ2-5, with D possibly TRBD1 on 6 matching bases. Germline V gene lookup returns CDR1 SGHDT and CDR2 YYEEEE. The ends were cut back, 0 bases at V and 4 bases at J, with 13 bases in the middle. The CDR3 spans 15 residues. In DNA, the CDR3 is TGTGCCAGCAGCTTGGCCAGGGGTTATAGAGAGACCCAGTACTTC. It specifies CASSLARGYRETQYF. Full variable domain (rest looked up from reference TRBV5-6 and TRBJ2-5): DAGVTQSPTHLIKTRGQQVTLRCSPKSGHDTVSWYQQALGQGPQFIFQYYEEEERQRGNFPDRFSGHQFPNYSSELNVNALLLGDSALYLCASSLARGYRETQYFGPGTRLLVL.

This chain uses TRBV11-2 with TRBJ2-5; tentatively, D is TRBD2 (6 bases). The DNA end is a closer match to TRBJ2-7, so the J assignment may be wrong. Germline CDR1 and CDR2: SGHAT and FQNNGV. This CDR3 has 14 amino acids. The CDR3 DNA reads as TGTGCCAGCAGCTTAGGACGGGAGCTTTACGAGCAGTACTTC. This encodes CASSLGRELYEQYF.

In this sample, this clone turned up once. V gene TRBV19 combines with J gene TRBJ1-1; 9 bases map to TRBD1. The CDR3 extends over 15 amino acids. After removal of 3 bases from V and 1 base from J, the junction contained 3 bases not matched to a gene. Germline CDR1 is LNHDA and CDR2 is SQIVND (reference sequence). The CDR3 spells CASSMTGGPNTEAFF. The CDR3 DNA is TGTGCCAGTAGTATGACAGGGGGGCCGAACACTGAAGCTTTCTTT.

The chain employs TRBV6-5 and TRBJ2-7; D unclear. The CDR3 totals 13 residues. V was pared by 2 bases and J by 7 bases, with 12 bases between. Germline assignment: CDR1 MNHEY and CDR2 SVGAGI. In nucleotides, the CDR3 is TGTGCCAGCAGTTACCTCGGGCCTAATGAGCAGTACTTC. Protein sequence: CASSYLGPNEQYF.

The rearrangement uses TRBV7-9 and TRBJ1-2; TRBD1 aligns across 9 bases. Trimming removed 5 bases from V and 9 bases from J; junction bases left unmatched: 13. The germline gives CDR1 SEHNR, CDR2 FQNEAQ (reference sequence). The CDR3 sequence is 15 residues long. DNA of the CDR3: TGTGCCAGCAGCCCTCGCCGGGACAGGGCGCTAAGCTACACCTTC. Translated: CASSPRRDRALSYTF.

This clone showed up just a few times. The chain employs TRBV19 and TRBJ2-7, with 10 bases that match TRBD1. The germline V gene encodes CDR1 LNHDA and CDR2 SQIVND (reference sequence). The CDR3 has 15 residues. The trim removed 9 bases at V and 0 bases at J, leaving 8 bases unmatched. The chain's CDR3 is CASQRGTGDSYEQYF. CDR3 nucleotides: TGTGCCAGCCAACGAGGGACAGGGGACTCCTACGAGCAGTACTTC.

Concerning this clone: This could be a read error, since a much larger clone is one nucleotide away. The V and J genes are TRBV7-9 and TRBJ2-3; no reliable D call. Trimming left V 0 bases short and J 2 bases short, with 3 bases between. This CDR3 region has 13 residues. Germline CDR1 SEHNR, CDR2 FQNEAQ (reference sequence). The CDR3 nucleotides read TGTGCCAGCAGCTTAGCGAACACAGATACGCAGTATTTT. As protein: CASSLANTDTQYF.

The CDR3 DNA follows: TGTGCCAGTAGTATCACAGGGGATGCGTACGAGCAGTACTTC. Amino acid sequence: CASSITGDAYEQYF. The chain combines TRBV19 with TRBJ2-5; 7 nucleotides agree with TRBD1. TRBJ2-7 explains the end of the DNA better; the J call may be wrong. Germline CDR1 reads LNHDA; CDR2 reads SQIVND (reference sequence). The CDR3 spans 14 residues.

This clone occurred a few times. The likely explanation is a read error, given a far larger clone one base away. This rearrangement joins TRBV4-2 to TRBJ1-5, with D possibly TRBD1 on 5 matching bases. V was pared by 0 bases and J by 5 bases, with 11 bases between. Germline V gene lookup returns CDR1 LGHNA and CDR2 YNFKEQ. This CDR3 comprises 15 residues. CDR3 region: CASSQDEGSHQPQHF. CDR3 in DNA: TGTGCCAGCAGCCAAGATGAGGGGAGCCATCAGCCCCAGCATTTT.

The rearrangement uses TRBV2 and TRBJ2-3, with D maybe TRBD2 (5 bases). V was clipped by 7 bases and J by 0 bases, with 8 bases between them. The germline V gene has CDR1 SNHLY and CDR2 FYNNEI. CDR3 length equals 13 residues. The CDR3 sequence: CASKWESTDTQYF. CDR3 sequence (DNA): TGTGCCAGCAAGTGGGAGAGCACAGATACGCAGTATTTT.

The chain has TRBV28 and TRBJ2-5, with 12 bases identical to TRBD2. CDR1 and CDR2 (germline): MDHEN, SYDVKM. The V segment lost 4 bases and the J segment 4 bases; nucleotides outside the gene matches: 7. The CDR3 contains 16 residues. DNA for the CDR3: TGTGCCAGCAGTTCCCGACTAGCGGGAGTGGGAGAGACCCAGTACTTC. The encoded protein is CASSSRLAGVGETQYF.

Here the CDR3 DNA reads TGCGCCGTAGGGGACATGAACACTGAAGCTTTCTTT. This encodes CAVGDMNTEAFF. The V gene is TRBV10-2, the J gene TRBJ1-1; a possible D gene is TRBD1 (6 bases). CDR1 is WSHSY and CDR2 is SAAADI in the germline V gene. The CDR3 has 12 amino acids. Trimming removed 11 bases at V and 0 bases at J, with 10 bases between.

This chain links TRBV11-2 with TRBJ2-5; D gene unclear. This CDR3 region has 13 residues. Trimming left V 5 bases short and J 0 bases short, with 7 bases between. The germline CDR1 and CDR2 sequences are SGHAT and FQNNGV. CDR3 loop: CASSGPDQETQYF. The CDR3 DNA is TGTGCCAGCAGCGGTCCGGACCAAGAGACCCAGTACTTC.

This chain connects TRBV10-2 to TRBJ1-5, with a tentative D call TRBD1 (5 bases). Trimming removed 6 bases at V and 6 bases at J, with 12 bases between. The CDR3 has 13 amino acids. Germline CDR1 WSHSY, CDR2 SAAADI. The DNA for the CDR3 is TGCGCCAGCAGAAGCGAGGGGAGTCAGCCCCAGCATTTT. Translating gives CASRSEGSQPQHF.

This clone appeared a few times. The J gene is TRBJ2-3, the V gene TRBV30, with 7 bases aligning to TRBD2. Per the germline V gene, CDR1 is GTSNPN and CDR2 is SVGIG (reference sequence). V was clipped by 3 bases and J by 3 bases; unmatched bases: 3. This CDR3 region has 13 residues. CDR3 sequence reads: CAWRGLVTDTQYF. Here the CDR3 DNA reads TGTGCCTGGAGAGGACTAGTGACAGATACGCAGTATTTT.

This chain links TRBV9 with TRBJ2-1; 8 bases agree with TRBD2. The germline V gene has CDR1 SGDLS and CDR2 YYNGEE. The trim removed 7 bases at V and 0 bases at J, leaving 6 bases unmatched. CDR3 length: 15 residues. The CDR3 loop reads CASSRSGSSYNEQFF. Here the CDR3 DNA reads TGTGCCAGCTCTAGGAGCGGGAGCTCCTACAATGAGCAGTTCTTC. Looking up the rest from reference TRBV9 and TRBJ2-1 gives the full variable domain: DSGVTQTPKHLITATGQRVTLRCSPRSGDLSVYWYQQSLDQGLQFLIQYYNGEERAKGNILERFSAQQFPDLHSELNLSSLELGDSALYFCASSRSGSSYNEQFFGPGTRLTVL.

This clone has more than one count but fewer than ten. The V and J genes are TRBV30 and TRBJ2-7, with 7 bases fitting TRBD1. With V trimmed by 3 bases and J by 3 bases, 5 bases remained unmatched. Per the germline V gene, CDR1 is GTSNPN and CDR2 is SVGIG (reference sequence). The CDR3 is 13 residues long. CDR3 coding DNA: TGTGCCTGGAGGATACAGGGGAGCTACGAGCAGTACTTC. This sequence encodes CAWRIQGSYEQYF.